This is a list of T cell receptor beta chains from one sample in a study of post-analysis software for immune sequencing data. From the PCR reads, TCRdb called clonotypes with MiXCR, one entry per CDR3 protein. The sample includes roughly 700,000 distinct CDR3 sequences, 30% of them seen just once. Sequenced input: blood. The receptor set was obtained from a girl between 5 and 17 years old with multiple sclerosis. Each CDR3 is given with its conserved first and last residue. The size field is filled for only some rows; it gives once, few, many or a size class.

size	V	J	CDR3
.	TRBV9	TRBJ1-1	CASSVDQGRAFF
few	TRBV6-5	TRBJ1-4	CASSYSIFPDSDAANEKLFF
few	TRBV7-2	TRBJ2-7	CASSLGRRPGDEQYF
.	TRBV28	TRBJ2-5	CASSFSGPYNEQYF
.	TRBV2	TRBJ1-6	CASRETGGNSPLHF
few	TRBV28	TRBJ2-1	CASTPGQGASNEQFF
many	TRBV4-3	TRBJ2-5	CASSQDRGLETQYF
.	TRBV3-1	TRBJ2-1	CASLSGSANEQFF
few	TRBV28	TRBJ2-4	CASSFQVSKNIQYF
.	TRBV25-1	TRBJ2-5	CASSASPGLGETQYF
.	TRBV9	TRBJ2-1	CASSPRAGANNEQFF
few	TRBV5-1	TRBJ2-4	CASSLNFENIQYF
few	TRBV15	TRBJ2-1	CATIASGSLSYNEQFF
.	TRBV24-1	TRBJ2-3	CATSDLQSTDTQYF